The present entry profiles one T cell receptor (beta chain) with its context. The entry originates in a study of T cell responses to AZD1222 COVID-19 vaccine. Trimming stripped 0 bases from V and 4 bases from J, with 9 bases between. Germline-derived CDR1 and CDR2 are SGHTA and FQGTGA. There are 14 residues in the CDR3. Profiled with immunoSEQ multiplex PCR; TCRdb holds only in-frame clones, not every one. The top ten hold 5% to 5.5% of the sample, which has 100,000 to 150,000 clones, nearly 95% seen once. The sequences come from peripheral blood, collected on day 0 of AZD1222 vaccination. The sequence derives from an adult in good health. The chain joins TRBV7-3 to TRBJ1-1, with D unclear. For the CDR3, the DNA is TGTGCCAGCAGCTTAACAGTCCGGGGCACTGAAGCTTTCTTT. Protein sequence: CASSLTVRGTEAFF.